Listed below are T cell receptor beta chains from one sample, sequenced in a study of blood T cells in healthy people across ages. TCRdb ran MiXCR on the 5' RACE reads and lists one entry per CDR3 protein. This sample yields 850,000 to 1,300,000 distinct CDR3 sequences, of which under 45% are seen a single time; approximately 20% belongs to the top ten. Material: blood. The receptors here all came from an older woman in good health. The CDR3 runs from the conserved cysteine through the conserved F or W. A D gene is named only where the DNA matches it firmly. Expanded clones are given a class, and other clones once, few, many or no size at all.

TRBJ1-2 | TRBV12-3/TRBV12-4 | NA | NA | TGTGCCAGCAGTATGGGGGGGAACTATGGCTACACCTTC | CASSMGGNYGYTF
TRBJ2-1 | TRBV10-2 | NA | NA | TGCGCCAGCAGTGAGAGTGGTCTGATTAACAATGAGCAGTTCTTC | CASSESGLINNEQFF
TRBJ1-5 | TRBV6-2/TRBV6-3 | NA | NA | TGTGCCAGCAGTTACGAGGGTTATCAGCCCCAGCATTTT | CASSYEGYQPQHF
TRBJ2-5 | TRBV6-2/TRBV6-3 | NA | TRBD2 | TGTGCCAGCATCCCAAGCGGGATCTTTGGTAACAATGAGCAGTACTTC | CASIPSGIFGNNEQYF
TRBJ2-3 | TRBV5-1 | NA | NA | TGTGCCAGCAGCTTAGACAGAACTAGCACAGATACGCAGTATTTT | CASSLDRTSTDTQYF
TRBJ2-5 | TRBV3-1 | NA | TRBD2 | TGTGCCAGCAGCCAACCCCCCGGGACTAGCGGGAATTTGGCGGAGACCCAGTACTTC | CASSQPPGTSGNLAETQYF
TRBJ2-6 | TRBV10-3 | NA | NA | TGTGCCATCTGGAGCTCTGGGGCCAACGTCCTGACTTTC | CAIWSSGANVLTF
TRBJ1-2 | TRBV5-1 | NA | NA | TGCGCCAGCAGCTTGTCTAACAGGGAATATTACAACTATGGCTACACCTTC | CASSLSNREYYNYGYTF
TRBJ2-5 | TRBV11-2 | few | NA | TGTGCCAGCACCTTAGGGGGAGTGGAAACGGAGACCCAGTACTTC | CASTLGGVETETQYF
TRBJ2-6 | TRBV9 | NA | NA | TGTGCCAGCAGCGTAAACAGGGATGGGGCCAACGTCCTGACTTTC | CASSVNRDGANVLTF
TRBJ2-1 | TRBV18 | few | NA | TGTGCCAGCTCACCGCTAACAGGTCCCAACTACAATGAGCAGTTCTTC | CASSPLTGPNYNEQFF
TRBJ2-1 | TRBV28 | NA | NA | TGTGCCAACAGTTTTCGAGGGAGTCCCTACAATGAGCAGTTCTTC | CANSFRGSPYNEQFF
TRBJ2-7 | TRBV19 | many | TRBD1 | TGTGCCAGTAGTATTGGGACAGGGGGTGTCGACGAGCAGTACTTC | CASSIGTGGVDEQYF
TRBJ1-2 | TRBV11-2 | NA | TRBD1 | TGTGCCAGCAGCTTATCCGACAGGGGCTATGGCTACACCTTC | CASSLSDRGYGYTF
TRBJ1-1 | TRBV5-1 | once | NA | TGCGCCAGCAGCTTGTCCGCCAGGGCCAATGAAGCTTTCTTT | CASSLSARANEAFF
TRBJ2-5 | TRBV7-9 | NA | NA | TGCGCCAGCAGCTCGGAGACATTTACCGAGACCCAGTACTTC | CASSSETFTETQYF
TRBJ2-3 | TRBV7-2 | NA | NA | TGTGCCAGCACCCAGTGGGTAACAGATACGCAGTATTTT | CASTQWVTDTQYF